The 26 T cell receptor beta chains listed next were all sequenced from one sample in a study of shared clonotypes between healthy human individuals. Profiling relied on immunoSEQ multiplex PCR, and the TCRdb table lists in-frame clones only, not all of them. The table lists some 2.1 million clones, 90% to 95% of them singletons. The sample taken for sequencing was naive CD4+ T cells sorted from blood. Noted subset: CD45RA+ positively selected. These receptor sequences come from a man aged 18 to 35 in good health.

This chain links TRBV10-3 with TRBJ2-2; weak D call: TRBD2 (5 bases). Germline-derived CDR1 and CDR2 are ENHRY and SYGVKD. The CDR3 is 13 amino acids. V was shortened by 4 bases and J by 7 bases, with 10 bases between the two germline ends. Here the CDR3 reads CAISVSEGGELFF. The CDR3, as DNA: TGTGCCATCAGTGTCAGCGAGGGCGGGGAGCTGTTTTTT.

In its sample, this clone was seen a few times. At the DNA level, this CDR3 is encoded by other sequences in the same sample as well. The gene calls are TRBV6-5 and TRBJ1-5, with D possibly matching TRBD1 (6 bases). The germline gives CDR1 MNHEY, CDR2 SVGAGI. Trimming shortened V by 6 bases and J by 0 bases, and 9 bases separated the two germline ends. The CDR3 totals 14 residues. The CDR3 spells CASRDSYSNQPQHF. In DNA form, the CDR3 reads TGTGCCAGCAGGGACAGTTATAGCAATCAGCCCCAGCATTTT.

The rearrangement uses TRBV30 and TRBJ1-6; maybe TRBD1 (5 bases). The length of the CDR3 is 14 residues. Trimming shortened V by 0 bases and J by 8 bases, and 11 bases separated the two germline ends. Germline V CDR1 and CDR2: GTSNPN, SVGIG (reference sequence). The CDR3 DNA follows: TGTGCCTGGAGTGTGAGGGAAGGGGATTCACCCCTCCACTTT. Protein product: CAWSVREGDSPLHF.

J is TRBJ2-5 and V is TRBV25-1, with D unresolved. Trimming took 4 bases from V and 5 from J, leaving 5 bases between them. Germline assignment: CDR1 MGHDK and CDR2 SYGVNS. This CDR3 has 11 amino acids. The DNA for the CDR3 is TGTGCCAGCAGTGCTATGGAGACCCAGTACTTC. It specifies CASSAMETQYF.

This chain links TRBV30 with TRBJ1-6, with D unresolved. Per the germline V gene, CDR1 is GTSNPN and CDR2 is SVGIG (reference sequence). The CDR3 runs 12 residues. V gave up 2 bases and J gave up 9 bases, with 8 bases separating them. This CDR3 reads CAWSTPGSPLHF. The CDR3 coding sequence is TGTGCCTGGAGTACCCCAGGTTCACCCCTCCACTTT. The full variable domain, completed using reference TRBV30 and TRBJ1-6, is SQTIHQWPATLVQPVGSPLSLECTVEGTSNPNLYWYRQAAGRGLQLLFYSVGIGQISSEVPQNLSASRPQDRQFILSSKKLLLSDSGFYLCAWSTPGSPLHFGNGTRLTVT.

V usage is TRBV5-4 and J usage is TRBJ2-5; no clear D gene. Germline CDR1 reads SGHNT; CDR2 reads YYREEE (reference sequence). CDR3 length: 15 residues. The V and J ends lost 4 bases and 2 bases respectively, with 15 bases between them. The CDR3 loop reads CASSPGSGSQETQYF. In DNA form, the CDR3 reads TGTGCCAGCAGCCCGGGTTCCGGGTCTCAAGAGACCCAGTACTTC.

The rearrangement joins TRBV29-1 to TRBJ1-5; D is uncertain. Germline CDR1 SQVTM, CDR2 ANQGSEA. The CDR3 is 13 residues long. Trimming cost V 5 bases and J 1 base, with 9 bases left between them. CDR3 region: CSVSEGSNQPQHF. The CDR3 DNA sequence: TGCAGCGTTTCGGAGGGAAGCAATCAGCCCCAGCATTTT.

This chain joins TRBV7-9 and TRBJ1-6, with TRBD1 as a possible D gene (5 bases). The CDR3 length is 14 residues. CDR1 is SEHNR and CDR2 is FQNEAQ in the germline V gene (reference sequence). V was cut by 1 base and J by 8 bases, with 9 bases left in between. In DNA, the CDR3 is TGTGCCAGCAGCTTAGACAGGATTGATTCACCCCTCCACTTT. Its protein product is CASSLDRIDSPLHF.

The chain joins TRBV19 to TRBJ2-1, with D possibly matching TRBD1 (5 bases). V gave up 5 bases and J gave up 4 bases, with 12 bases separating them. This CDR3 comprises 14 residues. Germline V gene sequence: CDR1 LNHDA, CDR2 SQIVND (reference sequence). The CDR3 here is CASSPRQSYNEQFF. CDR3 DNA sequence: TGTGCCAGTAGTCCTCGACAGTCGTACAATGAGCAGTTCTTC. Based on the CDR3 plus reference TRBV19 and TRBJ2-1, the full variable domain is DGGITQSPKYLFRKEGQNVTLSCEQNLNHDAMYWYRQDPGQGLRLIYYSQIVNDFQKGDIAEGYSVSREKKESFPLTVTSAQKNPTAFYLCASSPRQSYNEQFFGPGTRLTVL.

Remarks on this clone: One junction end does not reproduce the germline sequence, and a read error may be involved. The rearrangement joins TRBV2 to TRBJ2-1, with D perhaps TRBD1 (5 bases). Germline CDR1 is SNHLY and CDR2 is FYNNEI. The CDR3 runs 12 residues. CDR3 DNA: TGTGCCAGCACCTACGATTGGACATCGAGTGTCTTC. Translating gives CASTYDWTSSVF.

Points on this clone: Different DNA sequences within this sample yield the same CDR3. This CDR3 is CASSYSPGYQETQYF. CDR3 bases: TGTGCCAGCAGTTACTCCCCAGGCTACCAAGAGACCCAGTACTTC. The rearrangement uses TRBV6-5 and TRBJ2-5; no definite D call. V was pared by 0 bases and J by 0 bases, with 8 bases between. Germline CDR1 is MNHEY and CDR2 is SVGAGI. The CDR3 contains 15 residues.

The rearrangement uses TRBV9 and TRBJ2-1, with D maybe TRBD2 (5 bases). From germline, CDR1 is SGDLS and CDR2 YYNGEE. V was shortened by 0 bases and J by 4 bases, with 14 bases between the two germline ends. CDR3 length equals 16 residues. The CDR3 DNA is TGTGCCAGCAGCGTAGTAGCGTCGGCAAGGTACAATGAGCAGTTCTTC. Protein sequence: CASSVVASARYNEQFF.

The chain carries TRBV2 and TRBJ2-3, with D possibly called TRBD1 or TRBD2 (6 bases each). The germline gives CDR1 SNHLY, CDR2 FYNNEI. The CDR3 length is 14 residues. V was pared by 1 base and J by 4 bases, with 9 bases between. CDR3 residues: CASSEERGPDTQYF. CDR3 DNA: TGTGCCAGCAGTGAAGAACGGGGGCCAGATACGCAGTATTTT.

The gene calls are TRBV9 and TRBJ2-1; perhaps TRBD2 as D (5 bases). V was pared by 4 bases and J by 4 bases, with 12 bases between. In germline, CDR1 is SGDLS, CDR2 YYNGEE. The CDR3 sequence is 14 residues long. The CDR3 protein is CASSTRDPYNEQFF. In DNA, the CDR3 is TGTGCCAGCAGCACCCGGGATCCATACAATGAGCAGTTCTTC. Looking up the rest from reference TRBV9 and TRBJ2-1 gives the full variable domain: DSGVTQTPKHLITATGQRVTLRCSPRSGDLSVYWYQQSLDQGLQFLIQYYNGEERAKGNILERFSAQQFPDLHSELNLSSLELGDSALYFCASSTRDPYNEQFFGPGTRLTVL.

As concerns this clone: The identical CDR3 is also encoded by other nucleotide sequences in the sample. The V gene is TRBV30, the J gene TRBJ1-1; the match to TRBD1 covers 8 bases. The germline CDR1 and CDR2 sequences are GTSNPN and SVGIG (reference sequence). The V segment lost 4 bases and the J segment 4 bases; nucleotides outside the gene matches: 5. The CDR3 length is 13 residues. The CDR3 nucleotides read TGTGCCTGGACGAGACAGGGGAGCACTGAAGCTTTCTTT. It specifies CAWTRQGSTEAFF.

This clone was recorded only once. The V and J genes are TRBV9 and TRBJ2-1, with D uncertain. CDR3 size: 16 residues. CDR1 is SGDLS and CDR2 is YYNGEE in the germline V gene. V lost 0 bases to trimming and J lost 5 bases, with 15 bases between them. CDR3 residues: CASSVAVYPPDNEQFF. The CDR3 DNA follows: TGTGCCAGCAGCGTAGCTGTGTACCCTCCGGACAATGAGCAGTTCTTC.

The chain joins TRBV7-2 to TRBJ2-3, with D perhaps matching TRBD2 (7 bases). The CDR3 runs 15 residues. Per germline, CDR1 SGHTA and CDR2 FQGNSA. The germline V and J ends were trimmed by 5 bases and 0 bases, with 12 bases remaining between them. DNA for the CDR3: TGTGCCAGCAGCCGGGGGGCTCCTAGCACAGATACGCAGTATTTT. It codes for CASSRGAPSTDTQYF.

The chain has TRBV5-1 and TRBJ2-1; maybe TRBD2 (5 bases). CDR1 SGHRS and CDR2 YFSETQ come from the germline V gene. CDR3 length: 13 residues. V lost 2 bases, J lost 10 bases, and 13 bases lay in between. CDR3 loop: CASSLSTTGEQFF. The CDR3 bases are TGCGCCAGCAGCTTATCAACGACGGGGGAGCAGTTCTTC.

V gene TRBV30 combines with J gene TRBJ1-1; D unclear. The CDR3 spans 13 residues. V was pared by 2 bases and J by 1 base, with 8 bases between. CDR1 is GTSNPN and CDR2 is SVGIG in the germline V gene (reference sequence). CDR3 in amino acids: CAWSPRRNTEAFF. The CDR3 nucleotides are TGTGCCTGGAGTCCCCGCAGGAACACTGAAGCTTTCTTT.

The chain carries TRBV5-1 and TRBJ2-7; TRBD1 matches 7 bases. Germline CDR1 is SGHRS and CDR2 is YFSETQ. The CDR3 contains 14 residues. With V trimmed by 4 bases and J by 3 bases, 7 bases remained unmatched. The CDR3 region is CASSVGTAFYEQYF. The CDR3 nucleotides read TGCGCCAGCAGCGTCGGGACAGCTTTCTACGAGCAGTACTTC.

As regards this clone: The sample has other DNA sequences that encode this CDR3 too. This chain links TRBV30 with TRBJ1-4; perhaps TRBD1 as D (5 bases). With 5 bases removed from V and 1 base from J, the gap between germline ends came to 5 bases. Germline CDR1 and CDR2: GTSNPN and SVGIG (reference sequence). The length of the CDR3 is 12 residues. In DNA, the CDR3 is TGTGCCTGGGGACAAACTAATGAAAAACTGTTTTTT. This encodes CAWGQTNEKLFF. The full variable domain, rest sourced from reference TRBV30 and TRBJ1-4, is SQTIHQWPATLVQPVGSPLSLECTVEGTSNPNLYWYRQAAGRGLQLLFYSVGIGQISSEVPQNLSASRPQDRQFILSSKKLLLSDSGFYLCAWGQTNEKLFFGSGTQLSVL.

The CDR3 loop reads CASSSWGPYGYTF. The CDR3 nucleotides read TGTGCCAGCAGCTCTTGGGGGCCCTATGGCTACACCTTC. The chain combines TRBV7-9 with TRBJ1-2; D is possibly TRBD1 (6 bases). The V gene lost 4 bases and the J gene lost 4 bases, with 10 bases spanning the gap. CDR1 and CDR2 (germline): SEHNR, FQNEAQ (reference sequence). The CDR3 is made up of 13 amino acids.

The V gene is TRBV30, the J gene TRBJ2-7; D possibly corresponds to TRBD2 (5 bases). CDR1 GTSNPN and CDR2 SVGIG come from the germline V gene (reference sequence). The CDR3 covers 12 residues. The V end was cut by 2 bases, the J end by 6 bases, with 11 bases between. The CDR3, as DNA: TGTGCCTGGAGTCCGAGGGTAGCCGAGCAGTACTTC. It codes for CAWSPRVAEQYF.

The V and J genes are TRBV19 and TRBJ2-1, with TRBD2 matching over 9 bases. Looked up from germline, CDR1 is LNHDA and CDR2 is SQIVND (reference sequence). The CDR3 consists of 14 residues. Trimming took 11 bases from V and 10 from J; bases not matched to a gene: 15. The CDR3 DNA follows: TGTGCCGTCTCAAGGCTAGCGGGGCCAGGAGAGCAGTTCTTC. Translating gives CAVSRLAGPGEQFF.

The rearrangement links TRBV2 to TRBJ1-1, with 7 bases lining up with TRBD1. Germline CDR1 and CDR2: SNHLY and FYNNEI. The ends lost 3 bases at V and 6 bases at J; junction bases unmatched: 10. This CDR3 contains 15 residues. The CDR3 sequence is CASSDGGRGAAEAFF. The DNA for the CDR3 is TGTGCCAGCAGTGATGGCGGCAGGGGGGCCGCTGAAGCTTTCTTT.

This rearrangement joins TRBV9 to TRBJ2-1; unclear D gene. Germline-derived CDR1 and CDR2 are SGDLS and YYNGEE. The CDR3 totals 13 residues. V lost 4 bases, J lost 9 bases, and 14 bases lay in between. The CDR3 spells CASSPPPGSEQFF. The CDR3 region has the DNA TGTGCCAGCAGCCCCCCCCCGGGTAGTGAGCAGTTCTTC.